This TCR beta chain was recovered during a study of cytomegalovirus exposure and HLA in healthy donors. Across the study: Membership in the Caucasian-associated ancestry cluster was found for about 84% of 350 to 450 genotyped donors. Study-wide findings and caveats: A later analysis associated 15,000 or so TCR beta sequences with HLA alleles at a 0.05 false discovery rate. CMV serostatus stood as the only immune exposure information on hand.

With regard to this clone: The antigen is not known.

Germline CDR1 MNHNY, CDR2 SVGAGI (reference sequence). The CDR3 extends over 13 amino acids. V dropped 8 bases and J dropped 9 bases, with 17 bases sitting between them. Primers included in the PCR were 60 Vbeta and 13 Jbeta primers. Assay used: immunoSEQ multiplex PCR; TCRdb lists only in-frame clones, some missing. The table has roughly 180,000 clones, about 77% seen once. The origin of this receptor is a female donor in good health and CMV-seronegative. The J gene is TRBJ2-1, the V gene TRBV6-6, with D tentatively TRBD2 (7 bases). Material: PBMCs. CDR3 amino acids: CASHRGGASEQFF. CDR3 bases: TGTGCCAGCCATCGAGGGGGGGCGAGTGAGCAGTTCTTC.